A single sample gave rise to the 10 T cell receptor beta chains below, sequenced in a study of cytomegalovirus exposure and HLA in healthy donors. Sequencing used immunoSEQ multiplex PCR; TCRdb keeps in-frame clones, though not all of them. Found here are about 330,000 clones, 75% to 90% of them singletons; the top ten hold about 0.8%. Sequencing was performed on PBMCs. The origin of the receptors is a woman aged 18-29 years in good health and CMV-seronegative.

V usage is TRBV30 and J usage is TRBJ1-1; TRBD1 agrees at 9 bases. The CDR3 sequence is 15 residues long. Trimming removed 1 base from V and 4 bases from J; junction bases left unmatched: 7. Germline loops: CDR1 GTSNPN, CDR2 SVGIG (reference sequence). CDR3: CAWSEVGTGITEAFF. As DNA, the CDR3 is TGTGCCTGGAGTGAAGTGGGGACAGGGATCACTGAAGCTTTCTTT.

The gene calls are TRBV28 and TRBJ2-7; the D is unclear. Trimming left V 3 bases short and J 2 bases short, with 11 bases between. CDR1 and CDR2 (germline): MDHEN, SYDVKM. This CDR3 region has 14 residues. The chain's CDR3 is CASSFIDVPYEQYF. The CDR3 coding sequence is TGTGCCAGCAGTTTTATAGATGTGCCCTACGAGCAGTACTTC.

A few counts support this clone. The rearrangement joins TRBV5-1 to TRBJ2-7; 7 positions match TRBD2. The CDR3 is 14 residues long. Germline CDR1 SGHRS, CDR2 YFSETQ. The V gene end was trimmed by 0 bases and the J gene end by 4 bases; junction bases not matched to a gene: 4. The CDR3 DNA reads TGCGCCAGCAGCTTGGCTTTAGCGGGTTACGAGCAGTACTTC. Protein: CASSLALAGYEQYF.

This CDR3 reads CASSFRDKEYTDTQYF. The CDR3 DNA is TGCGCCAGCAGCTTCCGGGACAAGGAATACACAGATACGCAGTATTTT. The chain recombines TRBV5-1 with TRBJ2-3, with D tentatively TRBD1 (6 bases). V gave up 2 bases and J gave up 2 bases, with 15 bases separating them. CDR1 and CDR2 (germline): SGHRS, YFSETQ. The CDR3 extends over 16 amino acids.

This chain joins TRBV28 and TRBJ2-1, with TRBD2 matching 14 bases. This CDR3 is 18 amino acids long. The germline gives CDR1 MDHEN, CDR2 SYDVKM. The junction had 11 bases not matched to a gene; V was cut back by 5 bases and J by 5 bases. Written as DNA, the CDR3 is TGTGCCAGCAGTGGCCCCCCGGGACTAGCGGGAGCTAACAATGAGCAGTTCTTC. This encodes CASSGPPGLAGANNEQFF.

This chain's CDR3 is CASRKDRDGDTQYF. The CDR3 DNA follows: TGTGCCAGCAGGAAAGACAGGGATGGTGATACGCAGTATTTT. The chain employs TRBV7-3 and TRBJ2-3, with 7 bases identical to TRBD1. Germline lookup yields CDR1 SGHTA and CDR2 FQGTGA. J gave up 6 bases and V 6 bases, and 9 bases lay outside the gene matches. This CDR3 region has 14 residues.

J is TRBJ2-4 and V is TRBV7-3; a possible D gene is TRBD2 (6 bases). Trimming took off 4 bases at V and 14 bases at J, with 18 bases between the two ends. The CDR3 runs to 13 residues. Germline CDR1 reads SGHTA; CDR2 reads FQGTGA. The CDR3 spells CASSSTMGGSKYF. The CDR3, as DNA: TGTGCCAGCAGCTCCACGATGGGGGGATCTAAGTACTTC.

The CDR3 reads CSVEVGTNYGYTF. CDR3 in DNA: TGCAGCGTTGAAGTCGGGACTAACTATGGCTACACCTTC. The V gene is TRBV29-1, the J gene TRBJ1-2, with D hard to call. Trimming took 1 base from V and 0 from J, leaving 6 bases between them. This CDR3 is built from 13 residues. In germline, CDR1 is SQVTM, CDR2 ANQGSEA.

CDR3 nucleotide sequence: TGTGCCAGCAGCTTTGGGCTAGCGGGGGGTGAGCAGTTCTTC. It encodes CASSFGLAGGEQFF. This rearrangement joins TRBV7-6 to TRBJ2-1; 11 bases align to TRBD2. V was clipped by 3 bases and J by 9 bases; unmatched bases: 4. From germline, CDR1 is SGHVS and CDR2 FNYEAQ. There are 14 residues in the CDR3.

The genes are TRBV19 and TRBJ2-7; tentative D call: TRBD2 (5 bases). Germline V lookup: CDR1 LNHDA, CDR2 SQIVND (reference sequence). The CDR3 totals 12 residues. Trimming removed 7 bases from V and 4 bases from J, with 11 bases in between. CDR3 nucleotides: TGTGCCAGTACCGGCGGACTTTACGAGCAGTACTTC. It codes for CASTGGLYEQYF.